The source of this T cell receptor (beta chain) is a study of beta chain features in type 1 diabetes. General study results and limits: Type 1 diabetes patients had moderately but significantly shorter TCRB CDR3s in all four CD4+ subsets. Fewer insertions but more deletions were seen at VDJ junctions in type 1 diabetes patients. Compared with healthy donors, patients appeared to share more similar naive, central memory and regulatory TCRB repertoires.

Every isolated RNA sample was fully reverse transcribed, so sequencing captured expressed TCRB transcripts. The average read count of naive, central memory and regulatory T cell samples was a few million. TCRdb's copy holds only in-frame clones and misses some; the assay was immunoSEQ multiplex PCR. The table includes 300,000 to 350,000 clones, approximately 15% detected once. The sample holds a few counts of this clone. Its specificity is unknown. CD45RO/CCR7/CD25/CD127/CD95/CD27 separated CD4+ naive, central memory, regulatory and stem cell-like memory cells by sorting. This receptor was identified in a woman aged 18-35 years with type 1 diabetes. Sequencing was done on a sample of naive CD4+ T cells from blood.

CDR3: CASSPSGSETQYF. In DNA form, the CDR3 reads TGTGCCAGCTCACCTAGCGGGAGTGAGACCCAGTACTTC. The genes are TRBV18 and TRBJ2-5; TRBD2 aligns across 9 bases. Per the germline V gene, CDR1 is KGHSH and CDR2 is LQKENI. Losses at the gene ends were 3 bases for V and 5 bases for J; bases not matched to a gene: 1. This CDR3 contains 13 residues.